These 4 T cell receptor beta chains share one sample of origin, sequenced in a study of T cell changes during pregnancy in multiple sclerosis (dated by TCRdb to about 2019). Libraries were made using the immunoSEQ multiplex PCR assay. Not all clones reach the TCRdb copy of this immuneACCESS table, which keeps in-frame sequences only. Checked studies attribute under half of the gap to unresolved V genes and leave the rest unexplained. For this sample the table gives about 59,000 clones, of which approximately 94% were detected only once. The ten largest clones capture roughly 2.5% of the sample. The specimen comprised CD8+ T cells from peripheral blood mononuclear cells, sampled after pregnancy. These receptor sequences come from a female donor with multiple sclerosis, enrolled in a pregnancy study.

V is TRBV28 and J is TRBJ1-2, with TRBD1 identical over 7 bases. The CDR3 is 15 amino acids. Germline CDR1 and CDR2: MDHEN and SYDVKM. The V segment lost 4 bases and the J segment 1 base; nucleotides outside the gene matches: 6. The CDR3 DNA reads TGTGCCAGCAGTTACCTCAGACAGGGTAACTATGGCTACACCTTC. It encodes CASSYLRQGNYGYTF.

The gene calls are TRBV28 and TRBJ1-1, with no clear D. Germline V gene sequence: CDR1 MDHEN, CDR2 SYDVKM. V lost 6 bases to trimming and J lost 6 bases, with 17 bases between them. The CDR3 has 14 amino acids. Written as DNA, the CDR3 is TGTGCCAGCAGCCCCGGGGATAGCCAAGCTGAAGCTTTCTTT. Amino acids: CASSPGDSQAEAFF.

The chain combines TRBV6-4 with TRBJ2-1; D is possibly TRBD2 (5 bases). CDR3 length: 15 amino acids. V was cut by 0 bases and J by 6 bases, with 12 bases left in between. Germline V lookup: CDR1 MRHNA, CDR2 SNTAGT. Written as DNA, the CDR3 is TGTGCCAGCAGTGACTCGGTGAGGGATATCAATGAGCAGTTCTTC. This translates into CASSDSVRDINEQFF.

The chain links TRBV19 to TRBJ2-1; D unresolved. Germline V lookup: CDR1 LNHDA, CDR2 SQIVND (reference sequence). The CDR3 extends over 15 amino acids. The V gene lost 2 bases and the J gene lost 4 bases, with 12 bases spanning the gap. The CDR3 region is CASSISLGQYNEQFF. The CDR3 DNA reads TGTGCCAGTAGTATAAGTCTAGGCCAGTACAATGAGCAGTTCTTC.